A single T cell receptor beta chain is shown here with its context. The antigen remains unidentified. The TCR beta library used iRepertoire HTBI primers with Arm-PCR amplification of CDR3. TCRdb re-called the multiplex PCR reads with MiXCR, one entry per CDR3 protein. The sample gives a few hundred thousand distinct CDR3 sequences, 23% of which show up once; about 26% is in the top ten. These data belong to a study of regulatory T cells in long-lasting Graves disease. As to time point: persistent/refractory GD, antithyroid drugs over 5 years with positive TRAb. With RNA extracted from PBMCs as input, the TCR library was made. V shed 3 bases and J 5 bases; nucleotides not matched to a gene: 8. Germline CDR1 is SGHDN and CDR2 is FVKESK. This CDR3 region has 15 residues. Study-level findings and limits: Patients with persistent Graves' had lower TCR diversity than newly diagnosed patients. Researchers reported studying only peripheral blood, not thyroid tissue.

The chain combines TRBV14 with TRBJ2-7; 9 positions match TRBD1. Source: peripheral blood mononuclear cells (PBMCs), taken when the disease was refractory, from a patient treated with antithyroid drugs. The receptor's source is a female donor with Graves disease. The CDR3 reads CASSQTRDRVHEQYF. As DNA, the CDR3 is TGTGCCAGCAGCCAGACCCGGGACAGGGTCCACGAGCAGTACTTC.